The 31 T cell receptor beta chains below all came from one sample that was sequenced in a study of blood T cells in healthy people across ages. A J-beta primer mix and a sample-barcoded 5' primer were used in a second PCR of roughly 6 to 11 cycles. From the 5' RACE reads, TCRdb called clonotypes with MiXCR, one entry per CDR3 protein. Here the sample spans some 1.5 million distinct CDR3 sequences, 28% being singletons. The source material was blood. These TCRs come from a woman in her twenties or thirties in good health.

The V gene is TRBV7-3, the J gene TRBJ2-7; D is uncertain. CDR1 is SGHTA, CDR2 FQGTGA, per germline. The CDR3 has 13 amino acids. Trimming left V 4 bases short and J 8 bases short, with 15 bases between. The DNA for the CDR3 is TGTGCCAGCAGCTCAACGCTGGGCGGTAAGCAGTACTTC. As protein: CASSSTLGGKQYF.

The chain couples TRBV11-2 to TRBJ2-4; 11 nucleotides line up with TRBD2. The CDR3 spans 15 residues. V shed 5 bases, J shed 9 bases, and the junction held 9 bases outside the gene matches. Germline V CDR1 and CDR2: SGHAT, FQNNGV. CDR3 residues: CASSTPLAGDGIQYF. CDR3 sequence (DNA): TGTGCCAGCAGCACACCACTAGCGGGAGATGGCATTCAGTACTTC.

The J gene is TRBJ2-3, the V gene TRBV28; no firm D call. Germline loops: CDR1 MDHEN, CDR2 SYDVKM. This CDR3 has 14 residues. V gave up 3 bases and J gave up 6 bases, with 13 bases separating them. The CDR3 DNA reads TGTGCCAGCAGTTTGGGCAGTCCTAAGGATACGCAGTATTTT. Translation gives CASSLGSPKDTQYF. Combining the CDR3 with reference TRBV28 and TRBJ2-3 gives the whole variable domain DVKVTQSSRYLVKRTGEKVFLECVQDMDHENMFWYRQDPGLGLRLIYFSYDVKMKEKGDIPEGYSVSREKKERFSLILESASTNQTSMYLCASSLGSPKDTQYFGPGTRLTVL.

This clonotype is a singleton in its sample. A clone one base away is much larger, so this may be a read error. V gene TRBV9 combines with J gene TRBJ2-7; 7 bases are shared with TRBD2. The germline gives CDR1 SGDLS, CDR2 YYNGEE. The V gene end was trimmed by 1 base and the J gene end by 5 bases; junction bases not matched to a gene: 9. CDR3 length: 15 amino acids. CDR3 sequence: CASSVSGTTADEQYF. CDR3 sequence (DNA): TGTGCCAGCAGCGTAAGCGGGACCACTGCCGACGAGCAGTACTTC.

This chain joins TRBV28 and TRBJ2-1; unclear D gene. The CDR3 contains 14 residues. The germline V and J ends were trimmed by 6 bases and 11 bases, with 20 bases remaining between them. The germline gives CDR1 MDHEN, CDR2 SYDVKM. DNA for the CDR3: TGTGCCAGCAGCTGGCCCCTAAGTCGAGATCAGCAGTTCTTC. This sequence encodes CASSWPLSRDQQFF.

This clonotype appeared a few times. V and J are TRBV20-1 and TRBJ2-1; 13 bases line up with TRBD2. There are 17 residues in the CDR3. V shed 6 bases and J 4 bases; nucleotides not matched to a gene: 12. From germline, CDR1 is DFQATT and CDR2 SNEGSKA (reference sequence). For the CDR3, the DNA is TGCAGTGCCCCTGGGACTAGCGGGATTCGGGGATACAATGAGCAGTTCTTC. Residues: CSAPGTSGIRGYNEQFF.

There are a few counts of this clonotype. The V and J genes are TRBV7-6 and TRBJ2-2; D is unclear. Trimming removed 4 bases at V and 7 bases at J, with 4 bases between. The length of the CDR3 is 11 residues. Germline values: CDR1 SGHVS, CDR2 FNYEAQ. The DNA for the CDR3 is TGTGCCAGCAGCTCATTCGGGGAGCTGTTTTTT. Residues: CASSSFGELFF.

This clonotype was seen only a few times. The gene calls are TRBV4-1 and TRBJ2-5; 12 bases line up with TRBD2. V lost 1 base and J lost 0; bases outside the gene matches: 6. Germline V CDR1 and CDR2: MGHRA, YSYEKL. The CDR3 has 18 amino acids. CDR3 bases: TGCGCCAGCAGCCAAGTGGCTAGCGGGAGGGCCTACCAAGAGACCCAGTACTTC. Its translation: CASSQVASGRAYQETQYF.

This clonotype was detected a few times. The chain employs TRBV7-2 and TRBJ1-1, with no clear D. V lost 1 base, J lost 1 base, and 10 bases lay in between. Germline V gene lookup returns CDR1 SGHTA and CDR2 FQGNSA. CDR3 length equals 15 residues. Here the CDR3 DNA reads TGTGCCAGCAGCTTAGTGCCGGGAACGAACACTGAAGCTTTCTTT. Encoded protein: CASSLVPGTNTEAFF. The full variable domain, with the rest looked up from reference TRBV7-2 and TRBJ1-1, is GAGVSQSPSNKVTEKGKDVELRCDPISGHTALYWYRQSLGQGLEFLIYFQGNSAPDKSGLPSDRFSAERTGGSVSTLTIQRTQQEDSAVYLCASSLVPGTNTEAFFGQGTRLTVV.

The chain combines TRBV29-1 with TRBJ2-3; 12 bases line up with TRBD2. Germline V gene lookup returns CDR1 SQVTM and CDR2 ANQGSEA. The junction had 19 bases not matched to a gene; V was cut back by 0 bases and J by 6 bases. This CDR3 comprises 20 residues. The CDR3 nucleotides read TGCAGCGTTGAAGATAGCCTAGCGGGAGGGCGGTATTGGTCGGTGGATACGCAGTATTTT. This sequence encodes CSVEDSLAGGRYWSVDTQYF.

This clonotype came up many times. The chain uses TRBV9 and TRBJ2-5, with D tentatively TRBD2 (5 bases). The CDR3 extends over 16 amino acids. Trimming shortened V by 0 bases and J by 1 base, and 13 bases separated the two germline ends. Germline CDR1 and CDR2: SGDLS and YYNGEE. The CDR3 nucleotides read TGTGCCAGCAGCGTAGGTACCCTAGCAGTCCAAGAGACCCAGTACTTC. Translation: CASSVGTLAVQETQYF.

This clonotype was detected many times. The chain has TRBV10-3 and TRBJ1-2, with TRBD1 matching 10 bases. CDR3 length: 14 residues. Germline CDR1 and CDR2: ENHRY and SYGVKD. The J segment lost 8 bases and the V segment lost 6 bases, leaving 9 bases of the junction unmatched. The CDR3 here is CAIRGGTGDGGYTF. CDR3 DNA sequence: TGTGCCATCAGGGGAGGGACAGGGGATGGCGGCTACACCTTC.

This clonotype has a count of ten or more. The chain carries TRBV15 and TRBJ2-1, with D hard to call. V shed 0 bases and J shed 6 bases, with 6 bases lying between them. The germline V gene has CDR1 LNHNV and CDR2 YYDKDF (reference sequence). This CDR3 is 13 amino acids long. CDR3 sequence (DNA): TGTGCCACCAGCAGAGATATGGGCAATGAGCAGTTCTTC. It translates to CATSRDMGNEQFF.

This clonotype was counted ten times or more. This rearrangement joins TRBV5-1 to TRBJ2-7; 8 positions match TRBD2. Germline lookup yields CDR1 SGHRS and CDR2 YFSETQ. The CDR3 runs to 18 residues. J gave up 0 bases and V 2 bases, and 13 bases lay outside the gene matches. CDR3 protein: CASSFDGPSGGSSYEQYF. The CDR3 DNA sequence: TGCGCCAGCAGCTTCGACGGCCCCAGCGGGGGTAGCTCCTACGAGCAGTACTTC.

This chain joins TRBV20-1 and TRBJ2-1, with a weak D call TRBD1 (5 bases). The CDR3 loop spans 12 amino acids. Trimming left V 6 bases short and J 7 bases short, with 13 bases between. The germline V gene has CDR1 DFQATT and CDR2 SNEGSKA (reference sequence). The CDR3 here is CSAIPPGNEQFF. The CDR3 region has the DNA TGCAGTGCCATACCGCCAGGGAATGAGCAGTTCTTC.

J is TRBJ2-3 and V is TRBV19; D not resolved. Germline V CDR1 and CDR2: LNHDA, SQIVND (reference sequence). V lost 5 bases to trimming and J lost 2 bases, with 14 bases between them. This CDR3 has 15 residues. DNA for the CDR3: TGTGCCAGTAGTGTGGCAGACGCTGACACAGATACGCAGTATTTT. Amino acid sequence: CASSVADADTDTQYF.

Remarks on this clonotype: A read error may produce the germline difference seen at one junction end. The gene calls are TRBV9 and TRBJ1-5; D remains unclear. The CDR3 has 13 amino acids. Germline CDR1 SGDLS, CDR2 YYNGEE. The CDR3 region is CARSVGVGQPQHF. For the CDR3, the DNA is TGTGCCCGCAGCGTAGGCGTAGGGCAGCCCCAGCATTTT.

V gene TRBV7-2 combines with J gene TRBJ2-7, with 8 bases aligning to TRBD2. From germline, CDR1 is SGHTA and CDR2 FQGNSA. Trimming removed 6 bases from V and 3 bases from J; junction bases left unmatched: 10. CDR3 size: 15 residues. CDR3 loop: CASSPQGSGSYEQYF. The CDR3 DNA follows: TGTGCCAGCAGTCCGCAGGGAAGCGGGAGCTACGAGCAGTACTTC.

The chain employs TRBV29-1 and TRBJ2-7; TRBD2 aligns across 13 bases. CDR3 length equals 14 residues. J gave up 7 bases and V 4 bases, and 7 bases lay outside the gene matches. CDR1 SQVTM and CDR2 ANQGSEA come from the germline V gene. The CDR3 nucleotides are TGCAGCGTTGTGGGACTAGCGGGGTTCAATGAGCAGTACTTC. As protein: CSVVGLAGFNEQYF.

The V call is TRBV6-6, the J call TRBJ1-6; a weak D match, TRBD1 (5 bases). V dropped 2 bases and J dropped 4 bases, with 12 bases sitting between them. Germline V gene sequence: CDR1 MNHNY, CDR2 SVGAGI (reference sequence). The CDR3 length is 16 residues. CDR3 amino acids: CASSYGREGYNSPLHF. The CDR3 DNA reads TGTGCCAGCAGTTACGGCAGGGAAGGGTATAATTCACCCCTCCACTTT.

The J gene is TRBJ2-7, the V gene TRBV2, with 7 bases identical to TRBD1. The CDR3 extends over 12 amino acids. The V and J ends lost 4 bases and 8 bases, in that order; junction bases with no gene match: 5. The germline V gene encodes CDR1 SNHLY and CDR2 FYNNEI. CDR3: CASSAGTAKQYF. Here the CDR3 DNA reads TGTGCCAGCAGTGCCGGGACAGCCAAGCAGTACTTC.

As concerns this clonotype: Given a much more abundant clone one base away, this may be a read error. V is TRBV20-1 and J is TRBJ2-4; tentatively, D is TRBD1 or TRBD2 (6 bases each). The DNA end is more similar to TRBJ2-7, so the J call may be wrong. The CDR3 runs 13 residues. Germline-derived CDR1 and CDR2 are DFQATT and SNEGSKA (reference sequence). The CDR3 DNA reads TGCAGTGGAACGGGGGCGTCACCCTACGAGCAGTACTTC. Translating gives CSGTGASPYEQYF.

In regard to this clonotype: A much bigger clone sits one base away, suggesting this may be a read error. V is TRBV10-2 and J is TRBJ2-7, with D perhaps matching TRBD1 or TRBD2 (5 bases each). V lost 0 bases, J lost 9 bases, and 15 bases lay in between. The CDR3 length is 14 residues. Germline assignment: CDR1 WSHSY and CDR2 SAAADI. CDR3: CASSESWTWDGQYF. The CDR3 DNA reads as TGCGCCAGCAGTGAGTCGTGGACCTGGGACGGGCAGTACTTC.

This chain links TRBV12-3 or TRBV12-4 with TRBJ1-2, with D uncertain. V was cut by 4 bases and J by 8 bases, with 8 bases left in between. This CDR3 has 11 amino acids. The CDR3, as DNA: TGTGCCAGCAGTTGGACTGCGGGCTACACCTTC. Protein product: CASSWTAGYTF.

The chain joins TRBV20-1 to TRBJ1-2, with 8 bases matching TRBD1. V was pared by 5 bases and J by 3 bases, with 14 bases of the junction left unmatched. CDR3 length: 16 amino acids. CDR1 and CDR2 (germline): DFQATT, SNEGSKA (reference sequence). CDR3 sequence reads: CSARDMGRGRDYGYTF. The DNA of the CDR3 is TGCAGTGCTCGGGACATGGGCAGGGGGCGCGACTATGGCTACACCTTC.

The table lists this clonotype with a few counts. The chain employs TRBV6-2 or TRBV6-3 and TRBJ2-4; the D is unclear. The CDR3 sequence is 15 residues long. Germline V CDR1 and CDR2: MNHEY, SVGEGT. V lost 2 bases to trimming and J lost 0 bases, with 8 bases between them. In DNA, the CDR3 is TGTGCCAGCAGTTACCTGGCGTTAGCCAAAAACATTCAGTACTTC. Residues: CASSYLALAKNIQYF.

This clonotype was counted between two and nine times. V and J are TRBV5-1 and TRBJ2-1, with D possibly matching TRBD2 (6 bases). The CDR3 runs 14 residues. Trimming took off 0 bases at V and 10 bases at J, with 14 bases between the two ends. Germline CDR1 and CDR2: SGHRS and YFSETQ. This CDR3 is CASSLELAIREQFF. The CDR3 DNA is TGCGCCAGCAGCTTGGAACTAGCTATAAGGGAGCAGTTCTTC.

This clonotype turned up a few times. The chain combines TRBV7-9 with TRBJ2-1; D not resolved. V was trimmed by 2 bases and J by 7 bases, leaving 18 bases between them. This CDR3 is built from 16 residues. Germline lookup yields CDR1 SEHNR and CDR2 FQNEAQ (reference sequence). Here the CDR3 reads CASSLSPNRRANEQFF. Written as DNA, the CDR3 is TGTGCCAGCAGCTTATCCCCTAATCGTAGGGCTAATGAGCAGTTCTTC.

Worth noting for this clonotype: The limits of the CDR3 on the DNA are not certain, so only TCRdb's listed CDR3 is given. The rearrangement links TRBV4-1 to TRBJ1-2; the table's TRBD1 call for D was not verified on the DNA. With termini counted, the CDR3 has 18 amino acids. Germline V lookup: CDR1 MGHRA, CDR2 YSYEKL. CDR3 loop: CASSQGFGTGADSYGHTF.

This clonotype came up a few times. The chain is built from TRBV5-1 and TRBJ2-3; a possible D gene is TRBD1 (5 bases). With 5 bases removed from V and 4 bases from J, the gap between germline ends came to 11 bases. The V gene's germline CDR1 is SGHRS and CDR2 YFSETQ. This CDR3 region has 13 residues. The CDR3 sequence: CASRGSGSDTQYF. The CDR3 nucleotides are TGCGCCAGCAGAGGATCAGGGTCAGATACGCAGTATTTT.

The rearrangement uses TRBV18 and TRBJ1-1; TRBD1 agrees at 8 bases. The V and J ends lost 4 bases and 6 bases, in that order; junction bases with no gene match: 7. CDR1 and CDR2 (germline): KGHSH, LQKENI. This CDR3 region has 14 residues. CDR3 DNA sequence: TGTGCCAGCTCACGGGACAGGAGCACCTCTGAAGCTTTCTTT. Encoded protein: CASSRDRSTSEAFF.